This record concerns one T cell receptor (beta chain) sequence. The antigen it binds to is not known. No much larger clonotype is one base removed from it; base qualities were not supplied. CDR1 SGHAT and CDR2 FQNNGV are derived from the germline V gene. The CDR3, from cysteine to phenylalanine, totals 17 residues. Here the CDR3 DNA is all that survives: 51 bases in frame from base 1. The junction shows trimming of 5 bases on V and 4 bases on J, and the gene matches do not reach 10 bases of it. The entry originates in a study of T cell repertoires in cytomegalovirus infection (dated by TCRdb to the late 2010s). With respect to the entire study: Peptide stimulations targeted recently identified HLA-C-restricted CMV epitopes, whose presentation resists viral immunomodulation, together with well-studied HLA-B-restricted epitopes. Because public TCR beta signatures pointed to carriage of CMV infection together with the matching HLA type, the HLA type of each donor mattered for the analysis. Summary of the overall study and its limitations: The ex vivo response was dominated by HLA-C-restricted CMV-specific TCR beta clonotypes, and the single most frequent clonotype in two of eight donors was supplied by these HLA-C-restricted clonotypes. In both this cohort and an independent cohort of 352 donors, the cumulative frequency of public TCR beta family members distinguished carriers of CMV infection plus the relevant HLA type.

Interpreted using the paper, the treatment or condition label stands for: in vitro stimulation with specific CMV peptide epitopes to enrich CMV-specific T cells. Sequencing relied on an Illumina HiSeq 1500. TCRdb reanalyzed the raw reads on its own, using fastp at Q25 for trimming and MiXCR for clone calling, and kept in-frame beta chains. Under each unique CDR3 protein, matching rows form one entry showing the most common genes and DNA. The sample table shows roughly 500,000 distinct CDR3 sequences, and roughly 46% are seen once. Roughly two fifths of the sample is taken by the ten largest. The source material was cultured PBMCs, sampled from culture after CMV antigen stimulation. The receptor was isolated from a human donor in good health (CMV status not recorded). Some clones in this sample may be carry-over from other donors' samples. The receptor chain draws on TRBV11-2 and TRBJ2-4; TRBD2 agrees with 11 junctional bases. CDR3 reads: CASSDPGLADVKNIQYF. The nucleotides are TGTGCCAGCAGCGACCCGGGACTAGCGGATGTAAAAAACATTCAGTACTTC.